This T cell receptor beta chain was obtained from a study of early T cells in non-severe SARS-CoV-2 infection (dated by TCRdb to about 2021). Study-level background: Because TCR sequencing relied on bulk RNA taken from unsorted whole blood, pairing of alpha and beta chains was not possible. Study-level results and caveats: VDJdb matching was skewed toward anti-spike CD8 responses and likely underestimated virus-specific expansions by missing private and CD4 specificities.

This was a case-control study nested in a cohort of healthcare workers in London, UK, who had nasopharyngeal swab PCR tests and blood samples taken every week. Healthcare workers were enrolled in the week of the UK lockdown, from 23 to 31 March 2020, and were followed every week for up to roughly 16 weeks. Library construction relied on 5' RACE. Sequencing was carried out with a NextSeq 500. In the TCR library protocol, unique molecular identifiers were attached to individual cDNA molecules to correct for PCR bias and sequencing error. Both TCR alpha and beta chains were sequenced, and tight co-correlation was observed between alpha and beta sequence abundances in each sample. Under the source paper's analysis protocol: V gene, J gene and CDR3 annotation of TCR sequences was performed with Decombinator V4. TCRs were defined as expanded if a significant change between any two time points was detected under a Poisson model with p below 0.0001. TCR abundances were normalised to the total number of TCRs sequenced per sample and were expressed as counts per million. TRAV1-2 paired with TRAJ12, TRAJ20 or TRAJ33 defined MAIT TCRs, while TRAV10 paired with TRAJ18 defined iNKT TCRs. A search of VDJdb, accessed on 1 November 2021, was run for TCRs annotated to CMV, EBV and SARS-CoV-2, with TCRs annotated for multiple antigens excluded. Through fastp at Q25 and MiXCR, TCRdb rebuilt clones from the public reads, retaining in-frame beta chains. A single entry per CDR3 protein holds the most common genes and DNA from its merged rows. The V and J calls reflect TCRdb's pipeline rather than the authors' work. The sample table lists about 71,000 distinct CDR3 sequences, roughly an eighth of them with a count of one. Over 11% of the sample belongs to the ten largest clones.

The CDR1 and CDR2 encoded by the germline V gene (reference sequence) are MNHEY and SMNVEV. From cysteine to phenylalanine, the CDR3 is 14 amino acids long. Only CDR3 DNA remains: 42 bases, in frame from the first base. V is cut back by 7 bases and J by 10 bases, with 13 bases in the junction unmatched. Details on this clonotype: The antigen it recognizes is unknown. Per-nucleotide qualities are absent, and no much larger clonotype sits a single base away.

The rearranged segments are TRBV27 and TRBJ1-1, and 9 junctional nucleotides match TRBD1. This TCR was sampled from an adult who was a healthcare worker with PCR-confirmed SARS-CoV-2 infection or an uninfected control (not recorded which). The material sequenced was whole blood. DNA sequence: TGTGCCAGCAACATACAGGGGGCGCCCGCTGGAGCTTTCTTT. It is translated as CASNIQGAPAGAFF.